Listed below are T cell receptor beta chains from one sample, sequenced in a study of shared clonotypes between healthy human individuals. TCRdb's copy holds only in-frame clones and misses some; the assay was immunoSEQ multiplex PCR. The table lists approximately 1.5 million clones, 95% to 99% of them singletons. Material for sequencing was naive CD4+ T cells sorted from blood. The receptors here all came from a man under 40 in good health. Both conserved end residues are part of each CDR3. D genes are given only for firm matches. The size entry is marked missing in some rows and otherwise reads once, few, many or a size class.

D gene	clone size	V gene	J gene	CDR3 DNA	CDR3 protein
.	.	TRBV7-8	TRBJ2-7	TGTGCCAGCAGCGGGTTACGAGAGCAGTACTTC	CASSGLREQYF
.	.	TRBV7-2	TRBJ1-1	TGTGCCAGCAGCCCAGGACTGCCTAAAGCTTTCTTT	CASSPGLPKAFF
.	.	TRBV18	TRBJ1-5	TGTGCCAGCTCACCCAAGCACAATCAGCCCCAGCATTTT	CASSPKHNQPQHF
.	.	TRBV6-5	TRBJ2-1	TGTGCCAGCAGTTACCTGCCTCGGCGGGGCTACAATGAGCAGTTCTTC	CASSYLPRRGYNEQFF
TRBD1	.	TRBV9	TRBJ2-1	TGTGCCAGCAGCCCTCTACAGGGGGCGGGTAGGGCCAATGAGCAGTTCTTC	CASSPLQGAGRANEQFF
.	.	TRBV11-2	TRBJ2-2	TGTGCCAGCAGCTTAACATGGGCTAGCTCGTCCGGGGAGCTGTTTTTT	CASSLTWASSSGELFF
TRBD1	.	TRBV5-4	TRBJ2-7	TGTGCCAGCAGCGGTAGGGGGCTTGGGAGCTACGAGCAGTACTTC	CASSGRGLGSYEQYF
.	.	TRBV6-5	TRBJ2-7	TGTGCCAGCAGTTACTCCCGCACCTACGAGCAGTACTTC	CASSYSRTYEQYF
TRBD2	.	TRBV5-1	TRBJ2-7	TGCGCCAGCAGCGTTCTCGCGGGAGGTTACGAGCAGTACTTC	CASSVLAGGYEQYF
TRBD1	.	TRBV7-9	TRBJ1-5	TGTGCCAGCAGCGGTAACCAGGGGGTCATCAATCAGCCCCAGCATTTT	CASSGNQGVINQPQHF
.	.	TRBV20-1	TRBJ2-7	TGCAGTGCTAGACAGGGGAGCGAGCAGTACTTC	CSARQGSEQYF
TRBD2	.	TRBV6-6	TRBJ2-7	TGTGCCAGCAGTTACGATGGCGGGAGGTTCTACGAGCAGTACTTC	CASSYDGGRFYEQYF
.	.	TRBV20-1	TRBJ2-3	TGCAGTGCTAGTACGGCAGATACGCAGTATTTT	CSASTADTQYF
.	.	TRBV5-1	TRBJ2-5	TGCGCCAGCAGCTTTCTGGGGGAGACCCAGTACTTC	CASSFLGETQYF
.	.	TRBV7-8	TRBJ2-1	TGTGCCAGCAGCGGGCTCAGGGTACCTGCCTACAATGAGCAGTTCTTC	CASSGLRVPAYNEQFF
TRBD2	.	TRBV4-3	TRBJ2-3	TGCGCCAGCAGCCGTCGACTAGCGGGAGGCCCAGATACGCAGTATTTT	CASSRRLAGGPDTQYF
.	.	TRBV28	TRBJ1-2	TGTGCCAGCAGTCCCACTCTGCGTTCCTATGGCTACACCTTC	CASSPTLRSYGYTF
.	.	TRBV7-9	TRBJ1-3	TGTGCCAGCATCCTACACCTAGCCAGGGACTGGCGCTCTGGAAACACCATATATTTT	CASILHLARDWRSGNTIYF
TRBD2	.	TRBV11-2	TRBJ2-2	TGTGCCAGCAGCTTATCTCCAGCGGGAGGCAACGGGGAGCTGTTTTTT	CASSLSPAGGNGELFF
TRBD1	.	TRBV7-9	TRBJ1-5	TGTGCCAGCAGCTCCAAGGAGGACAGGGACGGCAATCAGCCCCAGCATTTT	CASSSKEDRDGNQPQHF
TRBD1	.	TRBV14	TRBJ2-7	TGTGCCAGCAGCCTCCCACCGGGACAGGGTGTCCACGAGCAGTACTTC	CASSLPPGQGVHEQYF
TRBD1	.	TRBV19	TRBJ2-2	TGTGCCAGTACCCAAATGAGTAGGGGGCCCTTCACCGGGGAGCTGTTTTTT	CASTQMSRGPFTGELFF
TRBD1	.	TRBV9	TRBJ2-1	TGTGCCAGCAGCCTCCAAGCTACAGGGGTTTACAATGAGCAGTTCTTC	CASSLQATGVYNEQFF
.	once	TRBV7-9	TRBJ1-2	TGTGCCAGCAGCTACACCTCCCTGGTGGACTATGGCTACACCTTC	CASSYTSLVDYGYTF
.	.	TRBV15	TRBJ1-5	TGTGCCACCAGCAAGAGTAGAAGGGACGGTCAGCCCCAGCATTTT	CATSKSRRDGQPQHF
.	once	TRBV25-1	TRBJ2-6	TGTGCCAGCAGACTTTCTGGGGCCAACGTCCTGACTTTC	CASRLSGANVLTF
.	few	TRBV29-1	TRBJ2-1	TGCAGCGTTGACCTCGACTTCAATGAGCAGTTCTTC	CSVDLDFNEQFF
.	.	TRBV15	TRBJ2-7	TGTGCCACCAGCAGAGTAGGGGACGGACGGACTTACGAGCAGTACTTC	CATSRVGDGRTYEQYF
.	.	TRBV11-2	TRBJ2-2	TGTGCCAGCAGCTTAGTGTCCGGACAAATGGGTGTGCTGTTTTTT	CASSLVSGQMGVLFF